A selection of T cell receptor beta chains follows, all from one sample in a study of long-term antiretroviral therapy in people with HIV. Sequencing used immunoSEQ multiplex PCR; TCRdb keeps in-frame clones, though not all of them. The sample has about 21,000 clones, more than 75% seen once. The material was unsorted PBMCs, obtained 2.3 years after starting antiretroviral therapy. The receptors originated from a man aged 55 to 70 with HIV. CDR3s include the opening cysteine and the closing phenylalanine or tryptophan. A D gene is named only where the DNA matches it firmly. Expanded clones get a size class; other rows say once, few or many, or leave the size out.

>TRBJ1-1|NA|once|TRBV5-1
TGCGCCAGCAGCTTGAGATCAGGGGAGAACACTGAAGCTTTCTTT
CASSLRSGENTEAFF
>TRBJ1-4|NA|NA|TRBV7-8
TGTGCCAGCAGCTTAGTTACGGGAGGGGGAAGGACTAATGAAAAACTGTTTTTT
CASSLVTGGGRTNEKLFF
>TRBJ2-2|TRBD2|large|TRBV9
TGTGCCAGCAGCCCCTGGACTAGCGGTTCCGGGGAGCTGTTTTTT
CASSPWTSGSGELFF
>TRBJ1-1|NA|NA|TRBV5-8
TGTGCCAGCAGCTGGACCGGGGTTAACACTGAAGCTTTCTTT
CASSWTGVNTEAFF
>TRBJ2-3|TRBD1|NA|TRBV6-5
TGTGCCAGCAGTTATGCCCGGACAGGGGACGCAGATACGCAGTATTTT
CASSYARTGDADTQYF
>TRBJ2-2|NA|NA|TRBV11-2
TGTGCCAGCAGCTTTATTAGAACGAACACCGGGGAGCTGTTTTTT
CASSFIRTNTGELFF
>TRBJ2-3|NA|NA|TRBV9
TGTGCCAGCAGCGTAGACTTTCCCCATACGCAGTATTTT
CASSVDFPHTQYF
>TRBJ2-5|TRBD1|NA|TRBV7-6
TGTGCCAGCAGCTTCGACAGGGTTCGAGAGACCCAGTACTTC
CASSFDRVRETQYF
>TRBJ2-6|NA|NA|TRBV19
TGTGCCAGTAGTATAACAGGCTCTGGGGCCAACGTCCTGACTTTC
CASSITGSGANVLTF
>TRBJ1-1|NA|once|TRBV7-3
TGTGCCAGCAGCCCCGGTTCGGCGAACACTGAAGCTTTCTTT
CASSPGSANTEAFF
>TRBJ2-7|NA|NA|TRBV4-1
TGCGCCAGCAGCCAAGATAGTGGGATCTTGGGCTACGAGCAGTACTTC
CASSQDSGILGYEQYF
>TRBJ2-1|NA|few|TRBV5-1
TGCGCCAGCAGCTTGGGGGGAGGCTCCTACAATGAGCAGTTCTTC
CASSLGGGSYNEQFF
>TRBJ2-3|NA|once|TRBV6-5
TGTGCCAGCAGCTGGGCGGATACGCAGTATTTT
CASSWADTQYF
>TRBJ1-2|NA|NA|TRBV30
TGTGCCTGGAGTAGGGGGGAATCGGGCACCTTC
CAWSRGESGTF
>TRBJ2-7|NA|NA|TRBV7-8
TGTGCCAGCAGCTTCCTCGAGGGGGTAAACTACGAGCAGTACTTC
CASSFLEGVNYEQYF
>TRBJ2-3|NA|NA|TRBV5-1
TGCGCCAGCAGCTGGCCCTTTAGCGGCCAAACAACCTTTCAAACAGATACGCAGTATTTT
CASSWPFSGQTTFQTDTQYF
>TRBJ2-7|TRBD1|NA|TRBV5-1
TGCGCCAGCAGCTCCCGGGACAGGGCCTACGAGCAGTACTTC
CASSSRDRAYEQYF
>TRBJ1-2|NA|NA|TRBV5-5
TGTGCCAGCGCCGTAAACTATGGCTACACCTTC
CASAVNYGYTF
>TRBJ2-5|TRBD1|NA|TRBV4-1
TGCGCCAGCAGCCACCGCCCGGGACAGGGGTTGGAGACCCAGTACTTC
CASSHRPGQGLETQYF
>TRBJ1-1|TRBD1|NA|TRBV30
TGTGCCTGGAGTCCCCCGGCAGGGGGAGCTTTCTTT
CAWSPPAGGAFF
>TRBJ1-2|NA|NA|TRBV28
TGTGCCAGCAGTTTGGGGGGCAACACAAACTATGGCTACACCTTC
CASSLGGNTNYGYTF
>TRBJ1-4|NA|NA|TRBV7-6
TGTGCCAGCAGCTTCTCTAGGCGGTTTAATGAAAAACTGTTTTTT
CASSFSRRFNEKLFF
>TRBJ2-1|TRBD2|once|TRBV5-1
TGCGCCAGCAGCTCCGGGACTAGCGGGTACAATGAGCAGTTCTTC
CASSSGTSGYNEQFF
>TRBJ1-1|NA|NA|TRBV9
TGTGCCAGCAGTATACTCTCTCCCGGGGACACTGAAGCTTTCTTT
CASSILSPGDTEAFF
>TRBJ1-5|NA|NA|TRBV9
TGTGCCAGCAGCGTAGAAGGGGTTGGCAATCAGCCCCAGCATTTT
CASSVEGVGNQPQHF